This T cell receptor beta chain was sequenced in a study of cytomegalovirus exposure and HLA in healthy donors. Regarding the study as a whole: According to reports, the classifier identified cytomegalovirus status with high specificity and sensitivity. A few V segments could not be told apart, such as TRBV6-2 and TRBV6-3, and were left out.

With regard to this clone: Its cognate antigen is unknown.

The PCR employed 60 Vbeta primers together with 13 Jbeta primers. Profiled with immunoSEQ multiplex PCR; TCRdb holds only in-frame clones, not every one. The profile shows 120,000 or so clones, 8% to 11% of them singletons. Trimming cost V 6 bases and J 7 bases; bases outside gene matches: 8. The germline V gene has CDR1 SNHLY and CDR2 FYNNEI. The CDR3 is made up of 13 amino acids. The V gene is TRBV2, the J gene TRBJ2-5; TRBD2 aligns across 7 bases. The clonotype originates from a woman between 18 and 29 years old in good health and CMV-seropositive. Sequenced sample: PBMCs. The CDR3 DNA sequence: TGTGCCAGCAGCGCTAGCGGCCCGGGGACCCAGTACTTC. Translated, it gives CASSASGPGTQYF.